This TCR beta chain was identified during a study of T cells after yellow fever vaccination. The wider study: It was SMART-Seq v4 Ultra Low Input that prepared the fractions with low cell numbers.

UMIs and a universal primer site were added when TCR cDNA was made by 5'RACE template switching. TCRdb passed the 5' RACE reads through MiXCR, listing each CDR3 protein once. The data show about 300,000 distinct CDR3 sequences, with around 6.8% seen just once and roughly 19% held by the top ten. Study outcomes and limitations: Just a small share of clonotypes turned up in the CD4 compartment as well as the CD8 compartment. The study re-detected most primary-vaccination clones after the booster (approximately 97% CD4, roughly 85% CD8).

Remarks on this clonotype: The antigen remains unidentified.

The CDR3 runs 16 residues. Germline CDR1 and CDR2: MNHEY and SVGEGT. Trimming cost V 6 bases and J 0 bases; bases outside gene matches: 8. This sequence originates from a man between 18 and 35 years old who received the YFV17D yellow fever vaccine. J is TRBJ1-1 and V is TRBV6-2 or TRBV6-3; 9 bases fit TRBD1. The sequenced sample was PBMCs, obtained about 49 days after the first yellow fever vaccination. The CDR3 DNA sequence: TGTGCCAGCAGCCCCGGGACAGGGAGGATGAACACTGAAGCTTTCTTT. It is translated as CASSPGTGRMNTEAFF.